The entry below gives a single T cell receptor (beta chain) sequence along with its context. The record originates from a study of blood T cell repertoires in COVID-19. Study overall: Sites across the United States, Italy and Spain contributed samples from acute and convalescent COVID-19. The analysed material was cDNA or gDNA that came from T cells, B-cell-depleted T cells, or PBMCs.

Original analysis: From reference gene primer amplification, estimates of nucleated cell counts were derived. The repertoire was sequenced with immunoSEQ multiplex PCR; TCRdb's copy has only in-frame clones and lacks some. V and J calls and clone size are those listed in that table; D and trimming were worked out from the DNA. The top ten hold approximately 3.7% of the sample, which has some 340,000 clones, about 85% seen once. Germline lookup yields CDR1 MNHEY and CDR2 SMNVEV (reference sequence). V shed 4 bases and J shed 0 bases, with 12 bases lying between them. The CDR3 length is 16 residues. This clonotype originated in a woman under 30 with acute or convalescent COVID-19. The sequenced material came from peripheral blood. The rearrangement uses TRBV27 and TRBJ1-4; weak D call: TRBD1 (5 bases). This CDR3 is CASSSPVGATNEKLFF. DNA for the CDR3: TGTGCCAGCAGTTCCCCGGTAGGGGCAACTAATGAAAAACTGTTTTTT.